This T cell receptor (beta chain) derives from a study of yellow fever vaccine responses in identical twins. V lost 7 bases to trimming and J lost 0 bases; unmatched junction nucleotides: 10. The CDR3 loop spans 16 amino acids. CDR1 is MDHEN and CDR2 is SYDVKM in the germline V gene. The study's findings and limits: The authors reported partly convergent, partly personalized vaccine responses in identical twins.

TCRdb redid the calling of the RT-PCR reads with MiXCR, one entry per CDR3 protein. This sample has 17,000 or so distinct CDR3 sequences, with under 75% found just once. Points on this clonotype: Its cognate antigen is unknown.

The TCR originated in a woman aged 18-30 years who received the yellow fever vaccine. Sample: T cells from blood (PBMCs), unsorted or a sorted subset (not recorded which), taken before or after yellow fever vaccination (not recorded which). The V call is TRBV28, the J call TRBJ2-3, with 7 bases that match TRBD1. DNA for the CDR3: TGTGCCAGCACCAGCCCTCCGGGACAGAGCACAGATACGCAGTATTTT. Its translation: CASTSPPGQSTDTQYF.